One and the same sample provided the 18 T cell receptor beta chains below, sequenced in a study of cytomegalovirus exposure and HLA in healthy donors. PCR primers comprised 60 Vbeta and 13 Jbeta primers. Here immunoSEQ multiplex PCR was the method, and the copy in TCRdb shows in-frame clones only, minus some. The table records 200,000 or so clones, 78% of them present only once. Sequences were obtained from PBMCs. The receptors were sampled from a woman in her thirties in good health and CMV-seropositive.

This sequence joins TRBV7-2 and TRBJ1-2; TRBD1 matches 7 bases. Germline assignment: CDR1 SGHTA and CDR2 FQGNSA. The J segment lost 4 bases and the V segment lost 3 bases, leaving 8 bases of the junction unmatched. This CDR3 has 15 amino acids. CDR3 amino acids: CASSFGQEVGYGYTF. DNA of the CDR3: TGTGCCAGCAGCTTCGGACAGGAGGTCGGCTATGGCTACACCTTC.

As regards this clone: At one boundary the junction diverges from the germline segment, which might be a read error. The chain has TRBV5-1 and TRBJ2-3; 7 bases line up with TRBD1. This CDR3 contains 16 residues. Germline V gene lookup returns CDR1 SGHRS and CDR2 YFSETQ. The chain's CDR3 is CASSLSTGYRTDAQYF. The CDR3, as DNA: TGCGCCAGCAGCTTGTCGACAGGGTATCGGACAGATGCGCAGTATTTT.

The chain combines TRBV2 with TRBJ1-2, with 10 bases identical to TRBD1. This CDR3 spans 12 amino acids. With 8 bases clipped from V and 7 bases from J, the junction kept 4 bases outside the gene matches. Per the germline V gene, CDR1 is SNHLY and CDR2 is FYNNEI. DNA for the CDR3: TGTGCCAGCTCGACAGGGGGCTTTGGCTACACCTTC. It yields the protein CASSTGGFGYTF.

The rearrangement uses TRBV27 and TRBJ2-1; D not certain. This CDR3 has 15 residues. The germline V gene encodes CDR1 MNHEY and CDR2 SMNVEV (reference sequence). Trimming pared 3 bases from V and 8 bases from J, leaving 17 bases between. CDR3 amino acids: CASSLGARGFDEQFF. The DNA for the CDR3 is TGTGCCAGCAGTTTGGGTGCTAGAGGATTCGATGAGCAGTTCTTC.

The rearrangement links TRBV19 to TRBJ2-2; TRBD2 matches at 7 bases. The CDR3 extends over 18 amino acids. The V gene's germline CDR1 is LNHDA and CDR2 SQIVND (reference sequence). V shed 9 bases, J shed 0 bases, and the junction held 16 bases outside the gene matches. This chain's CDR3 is CASLSAYGRLPNTGELFF. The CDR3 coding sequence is TGTGCCAGCCTTTCGGCTTACGGGAGGCTTCCGAACACCGGGGAGCTGTTTTTT.

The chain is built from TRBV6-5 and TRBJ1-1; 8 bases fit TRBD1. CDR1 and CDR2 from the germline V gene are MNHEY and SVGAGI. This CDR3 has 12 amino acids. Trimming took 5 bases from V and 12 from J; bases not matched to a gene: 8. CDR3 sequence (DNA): TGTGCCAGCAGTCCGGACAGGGCCGCCTCTTTCTTT. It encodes CASSPDRAASFF.

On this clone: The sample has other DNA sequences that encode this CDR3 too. CDR3 DNA sequence: TGCGCCAGCAGCCAAGGGCGGGGAAACACCATATATTTT. As protein: CASSQGRGNTIYF. The chain is built from TRBV4-1 and TRBJ1-3; D is unclear. The V gene's germline CDR1 is MGHRA and CDR2 YSYEKL. This CDR3 contains 13 residues. V dropped 1 base and J dropped 4 bases, with 5 bases sitting between them.

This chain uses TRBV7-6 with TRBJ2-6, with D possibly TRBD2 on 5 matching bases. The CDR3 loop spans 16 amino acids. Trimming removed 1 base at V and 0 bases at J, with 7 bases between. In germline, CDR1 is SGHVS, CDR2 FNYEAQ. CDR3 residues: CASSLGRDSGANVLTF. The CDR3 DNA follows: TGTGCCAGCAGCTTAGGACGGGACTCTGGGGCCAACGTCCTGACTTTC. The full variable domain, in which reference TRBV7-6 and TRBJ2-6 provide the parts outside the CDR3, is GAGVSQSPRYKVTKRGQDVALRCDPISGHVSLYWYRQALGQGPEFLTYFNYEAQQDKSGLPNDRFSAERPEGSISTLTIQRTEQRDSAMYRCASSLGRDSGANVLTFGAGSRLTVL.

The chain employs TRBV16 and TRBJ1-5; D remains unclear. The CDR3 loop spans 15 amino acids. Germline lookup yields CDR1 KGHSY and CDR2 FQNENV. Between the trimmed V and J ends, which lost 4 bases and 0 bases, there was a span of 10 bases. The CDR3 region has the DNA TGTGCCAGCAGCCCCCCGGGGAGTAGCAATCAGCCCCAGCATTTT. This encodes CASSPPGSSNQPQHF.

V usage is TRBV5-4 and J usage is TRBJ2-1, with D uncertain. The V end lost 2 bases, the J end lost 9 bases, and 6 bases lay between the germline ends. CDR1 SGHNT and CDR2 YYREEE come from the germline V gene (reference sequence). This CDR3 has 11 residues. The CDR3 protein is CASSFGVEQFF. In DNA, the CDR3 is TGTGCCAGCAGCTTTGGAGTTGAGCAGTTCTTC.

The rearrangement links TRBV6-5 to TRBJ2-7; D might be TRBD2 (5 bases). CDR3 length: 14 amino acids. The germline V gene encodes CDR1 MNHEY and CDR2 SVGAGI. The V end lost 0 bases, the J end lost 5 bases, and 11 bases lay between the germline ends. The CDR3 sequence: CASSYSLGVNEQYF. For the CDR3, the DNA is TGTGCCAGCAGTTACTCACTAGGCGTCAACGAGCAGTACTTC.

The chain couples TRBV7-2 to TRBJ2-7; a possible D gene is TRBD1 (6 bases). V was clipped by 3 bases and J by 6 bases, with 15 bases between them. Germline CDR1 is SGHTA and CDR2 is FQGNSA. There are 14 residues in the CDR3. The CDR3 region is CASSFRTAPSEQYF. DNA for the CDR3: TGTGCCAGCAGCTTCAGGACAGCCCCGAGCGAGCAGTACTTC.

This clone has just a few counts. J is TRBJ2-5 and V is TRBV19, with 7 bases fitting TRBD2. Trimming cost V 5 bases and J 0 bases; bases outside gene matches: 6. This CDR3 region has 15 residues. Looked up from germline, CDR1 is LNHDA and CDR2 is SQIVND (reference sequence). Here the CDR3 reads CASSGGSGYQETQYF. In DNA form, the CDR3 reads TGTGCCAGTAGTGGTGGTAGCGGGTACCAAGAGACCCAGTACTTC. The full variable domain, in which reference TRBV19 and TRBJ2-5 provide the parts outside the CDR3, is DGGITQSPKYLFRKEGQNVTLSCEQNLNHDAMYWYRQDPGQGLRLIYYSQIVNDFQKGDIAEGYSVSREKKESFPLTVTSAQKNPTAFYLCASSGGSGYQETQYFGPGTRLLVL.

The CDR3 sequence: CASSLADSYSGNTIYF. CDR3 nucleotides: TGTGCCAGCAGCTTAGCTGACAGCTACTCTGGAAACACCATATATTTT. The chain uses TRBV7-9 and TRBJ1-3; TRBD1 might be the D (5 bases). CDR1 and CDR2 from the germline V gene are SEHNR and FQNEAQ (reference sequence). The CDR3 has 16 amino acids. V was clipped by 0 bases and J by 0 bases, with 9 bases between them.

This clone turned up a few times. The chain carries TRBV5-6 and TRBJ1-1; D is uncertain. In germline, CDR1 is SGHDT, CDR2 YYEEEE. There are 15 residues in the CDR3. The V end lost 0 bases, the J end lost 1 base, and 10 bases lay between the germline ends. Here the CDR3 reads CASSLGLVANTEAFF. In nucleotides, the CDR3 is TGTGCCAGCAGCTTGGGATTAGTAGCGAACACTGAAGCTTTCTTT.

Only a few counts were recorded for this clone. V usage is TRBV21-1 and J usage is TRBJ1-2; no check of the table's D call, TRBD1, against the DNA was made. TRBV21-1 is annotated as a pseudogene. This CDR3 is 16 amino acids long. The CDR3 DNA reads TGTGCCAGCAGCAGTTCTTGCGGGACAGCTAACTATGGCTACACCTTC. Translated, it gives CASSSSCGTANYGYTF.

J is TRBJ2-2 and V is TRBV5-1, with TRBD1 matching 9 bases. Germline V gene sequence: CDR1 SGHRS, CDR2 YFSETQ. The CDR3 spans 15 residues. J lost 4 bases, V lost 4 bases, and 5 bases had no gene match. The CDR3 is CASSQGTGTTGELFF. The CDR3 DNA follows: TGCGCCAGCAGCCAGGGGACAGGGACCACCGGGGAGCTGTTTTTT.

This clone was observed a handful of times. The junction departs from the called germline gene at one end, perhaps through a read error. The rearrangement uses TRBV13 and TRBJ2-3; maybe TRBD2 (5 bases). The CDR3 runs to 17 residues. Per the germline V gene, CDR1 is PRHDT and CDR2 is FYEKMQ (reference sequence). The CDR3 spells CASSLGGVRSYTDTQYF. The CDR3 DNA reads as TGTGCCAGCAGCCTAGGAGGAGTCCGAAGTTACACAGATACGCAGTATTTT.